The next 3 T cell receptor beta chains were all read from a single sample in a study of blood T cell repertoires in COVID-19. Data came from immunoSEQ multiplex PCR; TCRdb stores just in-frame clones and leaves some out. The sample consists of 150,000 to 160,000 clones, 75% to 85% of them appearing once. The sequenced sample was peripheral blood. The receptors stem from a man in his sixties with acute or convalescent COVID-19.

The chain has TRBV6-1 and TRBJ2-1; D is unclear. Germline assignment: CDR1 MNHNS and CDR2 SASEGT. The V end lost 6 bases, the J end lost 6 bases, and 12 bases lay between the germline ends. The CDR3 length is 13 residues. The chain's CDR3 is CASSRAESNEQFF. The CDR3 coding sequence is TGTGCCAGCAGCCGCGCGGAGAGCAATGAGCAGTTCTTC.

This chain uses TRBV12-3 or TRBV12-4 with TRBJ1-2; maybe TRBD1 (6 bases). V was shortened by 3 bases and J by 8 bases, with 10 bases between the two germline ends. CDR3 size: 12 residues. CDR3 amino acids: CASSFGGRGYTF. The DNA for the CDR3 is TGTGCCAGCAGTTTCGGGGGGCGCGGCTACACCTTC.

The chain is built from TRBV19 and TRBJ2-2, with D perhaps TRBD1 (5 bases). The CDR3 runs to 15 residues. Germline values: CDR1 LNHDA, CDR2 SQIVND (reference sequence). V was pared by 1 base and J by 1 base, with 7 bases between. The CDR3 loop is CASSIVGVNTGELFF. For the CDR3, the DNA is TGTGCCAGTAGTATAGTAGGGGTGAACACCGGGGAGCTGTTTTTT. The variable domain in full, completed from reference TRBV19 and TRBJ2-2, reads DGGITQSPKYLFRKEGQNVTLSCEQNLNHDAMYWYRQDPGQGLRLIYYSQIVNDFQKGDIAEGYSVSREKKESFPLTVTSAQKNPTAFYLCASSIVGVNTGELFFGEGSRLTVL.